A single sample is the source of the 15 T cell receptor beta chains below, sequenced in a study of blood T cells in healthy people across ages. The authors ran a second PCR of 7 to 11 cycles using a sample-barcoded 5' primer and a J-beta primer mix. TCRdb processed the 5' RACE reads anew with MiXCR; each CDR3 protein has one entry. The sample contains about 1.4 million distinct CDR3 sequences, approximately 59% of which appear only once. Sequencing used blood. The receptors derive from a man younger than 35 in good health.

This rearrangement joins TRBV20-1 to TRBJ1-6, with D unresolved. Germline CDR1 reads DFQATT; CDR2 reads SNEGSKA (reference sequence). The CDR3 extends over 14 amino acids. DNA for the CDR3: TGCAGGCCCCAGATACAAAATTATAATTCACCCCTCCACTTT. This sequence encodes CRPQIQNYNSPLHF.

This clonotype has only a few counts. The V and J genes are TRBV24-1 and TRBJ2-7; 8 nucleotides line up with TRBD1. The CDR3 sequence is 12 residues long. Germline CDR1 and CDR2: KGHDR and SFDVKD. V shed 6 bases and J 6 bases; nucleotides not matched to a gene: 3. In DNA, the CDR3 is TGTGCCACCAGTATTACAGGGGGCGAGCAGTACTTC. This translates into CATSITGGEQYF.

CDR3 protein: CASSMTEGYEKLFF. Written as DNA, the CDR3 is TGTGCCAGCAGTATGACGGAGGGATATGAAAAACTGTTTTTT. This chain links TRBV28 with TRBJ1-4; D gene ambiguous. This CDR3 comprises 14 residues. From germline, CDR1 is MDHEN and CDR2 SYDVKM. V gave up 5 bases and J gave up 6 bases, with 13 bases separating them.

This clonotype was observed a handful of times. The chain recombines TRBV27 with TRBJ2-2; 7 nucleotides line up with TRBD2. The length of the CDR3 is 16 residues. The germline gives CDR1 MNHEY, CDR2 SMNVEV (reference sequence). The V and J ends lost 5 bases and 4 bases, in that order; junction bases with no gene match: 10. CDR3: CASSPSGGSPTGELFF. The CDR3, as DNA: TGTGCCAGCAGTCCTAGCGGAGGGAGCCCCACCGGGGAGCTGTTTTTT.

This chain connects TRBV6-5 to TRBJ2-7; D remains unclear. Germline V CDR1 and CDR2: MNHEY, SVGAGI. The germline V and J ends were trimmed by 7 bases and 3 bases, with 10 bases remaining between them. The length of the CDR3 is 12 residues. The chain's CDR3 is CASTGSSYEQYF. The CDR3 nucleotides are TGTGCCAGCACAGGCAGCAGCTACGAGCAGTACTTC.

This clonotype occurred once. V usage is TRBV4-2 and J usage is TRBJ1-1; no firm D call. Deletions cut 1 base from V and 2 bases from J, with 23 bases between. This CDR3 is 19 amino acids long. CDR1 is LGHNA, CDR2 YNFKEQ, per germline. Here the CDR3 DNA reads TGTGCCAGCAGCCAAGCTAAGGGCGGGTACCGCCAGTTAAACACTGAAGCTTTCTTT. Translation gives CASSQAKGGYRQLNTEAFF.

The chain carries TRBV4-2 and TRBJ2-2, with 11 bases fitting TRBD2. The germline gives CDR1 LGHNA, CDR2 YNFKEQ. The trim removed 2 bases at V and 7 bases at J, leaving 6 bases unmatched. The CDR3 loop spans 16 amino acids. For the CDR3, the DNA is TGTGCCAGCAGCCAACCACTAGCGGGAGCGGTCGGGGAGCTGTTTTTT. Encoded protein: CASSQPLAGAVGELFF.

The DNA for the CDR3 is TGTGCCAGCAGCCCACGACCGACAGGAGCGTTAGGGGAGACCCAGTACTTC. Its protein product is CASSPRPTGALGETQYF. This chain uses TRBV9 with TRBJ2-5, with D tentatively TRBD1 (6 bases). The V gene lost 4 bases and the J gene lost 5 bases, with 24 bases spanning the gap. The CDR3 sequence is 17 residues long. Germline V gene data show CDR1 as SGDLS and CDR2 as YYNGEE.

The CDR3 sequence: CASSVTPGDEQYF. DNA for the CDR3: TGTGCCAGCAGCGTAACTCCGGGAGACGAGCAGTACTTC. The V and J genes are TRBV9 and TRBJ2-7, with D maybe TRBD2 (6 bases). V shed 1 base and J shed 5 bases, with 10 bases lying between them. Germline CDR1 and CDR2: SGDLS and YYNGEE. The CDR3 is 13 amino acids.

The chain is built from TRBV4-2 and TRBJ2-3, with D perhaps matching TRBD2 (5 bases). The germline V gene encodes CDR1 LGHNA and CDR2 YNFKEQ. The V gene lost 0 bases and the J gene lost 0 bases, with 10 bases spanning the gap. This CDR3 has 16 amino acids. The CDR3 bases are TGTGCCAGCAGCCAAGATCCGGACTTGAGCACAGATACGCAGTATTTT. This encodes CASSQDPDLSTDTQYF.

This clonotype was seen only a few times. V usage is TRBV28 and J usage is TRBJ2-7, with 10 bases lining up with TRBD2. Germline CDR1 reads MDHEN; CDR2 reads SYDVKM. The CDR3 loop spans 16 amino acids. After removal of 4 bases from V and 3 bases from J, the junction contained 9 bases not matched to a gene. CDR3 in amino acids: CASSSLGLAEHYEQYF. CDR3 nucleotides: TGTGCCAGCAGTTCCCTCGGACTAGCGGAGCACTACGAGCAGTACTTC.

The chain joins TRBV5-1 to TRBJ2-7; possible D gene TRBD2, 5 bases. The DNA end favors TRBJ2-5, so the J call may be wrong. The CDR3 runs 14 residues. Germline CDR1 reads SGHRS; CDR2 reads YFSETQ. DNA for the CDR3: TGCGCCAGCAGCCCTACCGCGGGTCATGAGACCCAGTACTTC. Translation: CASSPTAGHETQYF.

This clonotype was counted ten times or more. The chain is built from TRBV7-9 and TRBJ2-3, with D maybe TRBD2 (6 bases). V lost 5 bases, J lost 0 bases, and 15 bases lay in between. CDR3 length: 16 residues. The V gene's germline CDR1 is SEHNR and CDR2 FQNEAQ (reference sequence). The CDR3 is CASSTPGLPSTDTQYF. The CDR3, as DNA: TGTGCCAGCAGCACCCCGGGACTCCCGAGCACAGATACGCAGTATTTT. Based on the CDR3 plus reference TRBV7-9 and TRBJ2-3, the full variable domain is DTGVSQNPRHKITKRGQNVTFRCDPISEHNRLYWYRQTLGQGPEFLTYFQNEAQLEKSRLLSDRFSAERPKGSFSTLEIQRTEQGDSAMYLCASSTPGLPSTDTQYFGPGTRLTVL.

The chain couples TRBV7-9 to TRBJ2-1; D is uncertain. Per the germline V gene, CDR1 is SEHNR and CDR2 is FQNEAQ (reference sequence). V gave up 6 bases and J gave up 10 bases, with 13 bases separating them. The CDR3 has 12 amino acids. The CDR3 is CASSQTNSEQFF. The DNA for the CDR3 is TGTGCCAGCAGTCAGACAAACAGCGAGCAGTTCTTC.

This sequence joins TRBV27 and TRBJ2-2, with TRBD2 identical over 10 bases. V was clipped by 6 bases and J by 7 bases; unmatched bases: 14. The CDR3 length is 17 residues. Germline CDR1 reads MNHEY; CDR2 reads SMNVEV (reference sequence). The CDR3 protein is CASSRLTLAGVNGELFF. The CDR3 nucleotides read TGTGCCAGCAGCCGCTTGACGCTAGCGGGAGTTAACGGGGAGCTGTTTTTT.